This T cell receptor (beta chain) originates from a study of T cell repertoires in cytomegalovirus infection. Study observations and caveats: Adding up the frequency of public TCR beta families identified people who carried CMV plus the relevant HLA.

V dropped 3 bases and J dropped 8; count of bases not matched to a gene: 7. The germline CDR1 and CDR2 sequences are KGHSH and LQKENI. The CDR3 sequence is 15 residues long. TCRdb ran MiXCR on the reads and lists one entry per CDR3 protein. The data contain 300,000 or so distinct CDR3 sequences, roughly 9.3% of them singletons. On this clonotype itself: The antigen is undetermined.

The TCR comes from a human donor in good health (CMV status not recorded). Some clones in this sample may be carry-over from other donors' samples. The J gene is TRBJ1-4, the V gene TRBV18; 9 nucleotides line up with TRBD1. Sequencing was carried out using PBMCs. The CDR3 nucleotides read TGTGCCAGCTCACCCCGGACAGGGGAAAACGAAAAACTGTTTTTT. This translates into CASSPRTGENEKLFF.